The clone carrying this T cell receptor (beta chain) has more than one count but fewer than ten. 60 Vbeta and 13 Jbeta primers were used in PCR. The method was immunoSEQ multiplex PCR; TCRdb's version includes in-frame clones alone and lacks a portion of them. The sample includes about 150,000 clones, approximately 70% of them seen just once. This sample was taken from a study of cytomegalovirus exposure and HLA in healthy donors. The sequence derives from a woman between 18 and 29 years old in good health and CMV-seropositive. Sequencing was carried out using PBMCs.

Written as DNA, the CDR3 is TGTGCCAGCAGACTCCCGGGACAGGGCCCCGGGACGCAGTATTTT. It translates to CASRLPGQGPGTQYF. This chain links TRBV6-6 with TRBJ2-3, with TRBD1 identical over 9 bases. V gave up 6 bases and J gave up 9 bases; unmatched junction bases: 13. This CDR3 has 15 residues. Per germline, CDR1 MNHNY and CDR2 SVGAGI (reference sequence).